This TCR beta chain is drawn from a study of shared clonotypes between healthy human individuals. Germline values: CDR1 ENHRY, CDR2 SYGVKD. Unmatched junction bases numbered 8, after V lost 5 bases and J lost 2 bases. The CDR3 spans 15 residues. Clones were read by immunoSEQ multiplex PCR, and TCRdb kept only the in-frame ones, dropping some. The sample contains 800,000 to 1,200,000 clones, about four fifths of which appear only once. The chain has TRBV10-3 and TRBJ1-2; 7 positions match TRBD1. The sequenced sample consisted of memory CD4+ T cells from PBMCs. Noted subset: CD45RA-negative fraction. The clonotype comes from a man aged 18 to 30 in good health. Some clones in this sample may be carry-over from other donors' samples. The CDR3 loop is CAISTDRPGNYGYTF. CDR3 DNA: TGTGCCATCAGTACGGACAGGCCGGGAAACTATGGCTACACCTTC.